This is a list of T cell receptor beta chains from one sample in a study of T cell responses to AZD1222 COVID-19 vaccine. The assay was immunoSEQ multiplex PCR, and TCRdb's table has in-frame clones only and misses some. Of 150,000 to 200,000 clones detected, 88% appear once; the ten largest clones hold around 5.9%. The material was peripheral blood, obtained on day 0 of AZD1222 vaccination. The source is an adult in good health. CDR3s include the opening cysteine and the closing phenylalanine or tryptophan. Fields, in order: V gene, J gene, D gene, clone size, CDR3 protein, CDR3 DNA. A D gene is named only where the DNA matches it firmly. Clone sizes are given selectively: once, few, many, or a class where the clone is expanded.

>TRBV18|TRBJ1-6|-|-
CASSQGQGVGSPLHF
TGTGCCAGCTCACAAGGTCAGGGAGTCGGTTCACCCCTCCACTTT
>TRBV27|TRBJ2-7|-|-
CASSLTPRDSLREQYF
TGTGCCAGCAGTTTAACCCCCCGGGACTCGCTTCGCGAGCAGTACTTC
>TRBV25-1|TRBJ2-7|-|-
CASSADSYEQYF
TGTGCCAGCAGTGCAGATTCCTACGAGCAGTACTTC
>TRBV27|TRBJ1-5|-|-
CASSLGGTGQPQHF
TGTGCCAGCAGTTTAGGGGGGACCGGTCAGCCCCAGCATTTT
>TRBV5-5|TRBJ1-2|TRBD1|-
CASSLDGLGTGGIYGYTF
TGTGCCAGCAGCTTGGACGGCTTGGGGACAGGGGGCATCTATGGCTACACCTTC
>TRBV5-4|TRBJ1-2|-|-
CASSLAGFSYGYTF
TGTGCCAGCAGCTTGGCAGGGTTTAGCTATGGCTACACCTTC
>TRBV24-1|TRBJ2-1|-|-
CATNRGGSYNEQFF
TGTGCCACTAACAGGGGGGGCTCCTACAATGAGCAGTTCTTC
>TRBV19|TRBJ1-1|TRBD1|-
CASSPAGTVNTEAFF
TGTGCCAGTAGTCCCGCCGGGACAGTGAACACTGAAGCTTTCTTT
>TRBV6-2/TRBV6-3|TRBJ2-2|-|-
CASSSFRGTGELFF
TGTGCCAGCAGTTCCTTCCGGGGGACCGGGGAGCTGTTTTTT
>TRBV19|TRBJ1-2|-|once
CASSPLTHQEGYTF
TGTGCCAGTAGTCCCCTCACCCACCAGGAAGGCTACACCTTC
>TRBV6-6|TRBJ1-1|TRBD1|-
CASSWTGGLRTFF
TGTGCCAGCAGTTGGACAGGGGGCCTGAGGACTTTCTTT
>TRBV18|TRBJ1-1|-|-
CASSPLTGGADTEAFF
TGTGCCAGCTCACCACTCACCGGGGGCGCGGACACTGAAGCTTTCTTT
>TRBV7-6|TRBJ2-3|-|-
CASSLRGGETDTQYF
TGTGCCAGCAGCCTCCGTGGCGGGGAGACAGATACGCAGTATTTT
>TRBV6-5|TRBJ2-2|-|-
CASSGQKNTGELFF
TGTGCCAGCAGCGGACAGAAGAACACCGGGGAGCTGTTTTTT
>TRBV18|TRBJ1-5|-|-
CASSPQGHGQPQHF
TGTGCCAGCTCACCACAGGGGCACGGTCAGCCCCAGCATTTT
>TRBV28|TRBJ1-1|-|-
CASRGSLPGGEAFF
TGTGCCAGCCGCGGGAGCCTGCCTGGAGGTGAAGCTTTCTTT
>TRBV5-4|TRBJ2-7|-|-
CASSLIHLAHEQYF
TGTGCCAGCAGCTTGATCCACTTGGCCCACGAGCAGTACTTC
>TRBV7-3|TRBJ1-4|-|-
CASSLNRGNEKLFF
TGTGCCAGCAGCTTAAACCGAGGTAATGAAAAACTGTTTTTT
>TRBV28|TRBJ1-2|-|-
CASSTQGFLGYTF
TGTGCCAGCAGCACCCAGGGATTCCTTGGCTACACCTTC
>TRBV4-1|TRBJ1-5|TRBD1|-
CASSRYRGRYSNQPQHF
TGCGCCAGCAGCCGTTACAGGGGGCGATATAGCAATCAGCCCCAGCATTTT
>TRBV28|TRBJ1-2|TRBD1|few
CASRTPGQGTYGYTF
TGTGCCAGCAGGACGCCGGGACAGGGGACCTATGGCTACACCTTC
>TRBV6-5|TRBJ1-1|-|-
CASSYSTGNTEAFF
TGTGCCAGCAGTTACTCCACGGGGAACACTGAAGCTTTCTTT
>TRBV5-1|TRBJ1-1|-|-
CASSSGIQNTEAFF
TGCGCCAGCAGCTCAGGGATTCAGAACACTGAAGCTTTCTTT
>TRBV4-2|TRBJ1-1|-|-
CASSQNVLTGAFF
TGTGCCAGCAGCCAAAACGTCCTGACGGGGGCTTTCTTT
>TRBV13|TRBJ1-6|TRBD1|-
CASSTGTGGRSPLHF
TGTGCCAGCAGCACTGGGACAGGGGGAAGATCACCCCTCCACTTT
>TRBV4-3|TRBJ1-4|-|-
CASSQDWGPNEKLFF
TGCGCCAGCAGCCAAGATTGGGGTCCTAATGAAAAACTGTTTTTT
>TRBV6-2/TRBV6-3|TRBJ2-1|TRBD2|-
CASSYPGTSGRDYEQFF
TGTGCCAGCAGTTACCCCGGGACTAGCGGAAGAGACTATGAGCAGTTCTTC
>TRBV29-1|TRBJ2-7|-|few
CSVGGYEWEYF
TGCAGCGTTGGTGGGTACGAGTGGGAGTACTTC
>TRBV6-5|TRBJ1-1|-|-
CASSYWGQNTEAFF
TGTGCCAGCAGTTATTGGGGGCAGAACACTGAAGCTTTCTTT
>TRBV7-2|TRBJ2-2|TRBD1|-
CASSLDRGINGELFF
TGTGCCAGCAGCTTAGACAGGGGAATAAACGGGGAGCTGTTTTTT
>TRBV29-1|TRBJ2-7|-|-
CSVEQSSYEQYF
TGCAGCGTTGAACAAAGCTCCTACGAGCAGTACTTC
>TRBV30|TRBJ2-6|-|-
CAWSYVSGANVLTF
TGTGCCTGGAGTTACGTCTCTGGGGCCAACGTCCTGACTTTC
>TRBV30|TRBJ2-7|TRBD2|-
CAWSVRGEDEQYF
TGTGCCTGGAGTGTACGGGGGGAGGACGAGCAGTACTTC
>TRBV19|TRBJ1-2|-|-
CASSIVGGNYGYTF
TGTGCCAGTAGTATAGTGGGCGGTAACTATGGCTACACCTTC
>TRBV7-2|TRBJ1-1|TRBD1|-
CASSPQDRLSTEAFF
TGTGCCAGCAGCCCCCAGGACAGGCTCAGCACTGAAGCTTTCTTT
>TRBV11-2|TRBJ1-2|TRBD1|-
CASSFRQGNGYTF
TGTGCCAGCAGTTTTCGACAGGGGAATGGCTACACCTTC
>TRBV19|TRBJ1-2|-|few
CASRLGTDYGYGYTF
TGTGCCAGTAGACTCGGGACCGACTATGGGTATGGCTACACCTTC
>TRBV4-3|TRBJ1-6|-|-
CASSQGTDKNSPLHF
TGCGCCAGCAGCCAAGGGACAGATAAAAATTCACCCCTCCACTTT
>TRBV6-5|TRBJ1-1|TRBD1|-
CASSSTGGGEAFF
TGTGCCAGCAGTTCCACAGGGGGTGGTGAAGCTTTCTTT
>TRBV30|TRBJ1-3|-|once
CAWRGAGRKIGNTIYF
TGTGCCTGGAGAGGAGCGGGCAGGAAGATTGGAAACACCATATATTTT
>TRBV6-2/TRBV6-3|TRBJ2-3|TRBD2|-
CASSYPRLAGPTDTQYF
TGTGCCAGCAGTTACCCTCGCCTAGCGGGACCCACAGATACGCAGTATTTT
>TRBV12-3/TRBV12-4|TRBJ2-7|-|-
CASSPGGEQYF
TGTGCCAGCAGCCCCGGGGGAGAGCAGTACTTC
>TRBV6-2/TRBV6-3|TRBJ1-2|TRBD1|-
CASSDPGTGGARGYTF
TGTGCCAGCAGCGACCCCGGGACAGGGGGCGCGAGGGGCTACACCTTC
>TRBV29-1|TRBJ2-1|-|-
CSVDLGGRNEQFF
TGCAGCGTTGATCTCGGGGGCCGCAATGAGCAGTTCTTC
>TRBV11-2|TRBJ2-5|TRBD1|-
CASSLVARTGQETQYF
TGTGCCAGCAGCTTAGTAGCTAGGACAGGGCAAGAGACCCAGTACTTC
>TRBV27|TRBJ1-5|-|once
CASSSRGDVNQPQHF
TGTGCCAGCAGTTCTAGGGGGGATGTTAATCAGCCCCAGCATTTT
>TRBV28|TRBJ1-2|-|-
CASSFVGTGYTF
TGTGCCAGCAGTTTTGTGGGCACTGGCTACACCTTC
>TRBV9|TRBJ2-4|-|-
CASSEGGSGAKNIQYF
TGTGCCAGCAGCGAGGGGGGTAGCGGAGCCAAAAACATTCAGTACTTC